This T cell receptor (beta chain) derives from a study of cytomegalovirus exposure and HLA in healthy donors. Study-level results: Prior analysis indicated that the majority of TCR beta V segments exhibited productivity approximately 90% or approximately 30% of the time. Accounts indicate the classifier identified cytomegalovirus status with strong specificity and sensitivity.

V lost 5 bases to trimming and J lost 1 base, with 11 bases between them. The CDR3 spans 14 residues. CDR1 is LNHDA, CDR2 SQIVND, per germline (reference sequence). PCR employed 60 Vbeta and 13 Jbeta primers. Sequencing was performed with immunoSEQ multiplex PCR; in TCRdb, only in-frame clones are kept and a portion is missing. Of approximately 100,000 clones listed, around 82% are singletons. In this sample, this clone turned up a few times. No antigen is known for it. The source is a woman aged 50 to 60 in good health and CMV-seropositive. The rearrangement uses TRBV19 and TRBJ1-1; the D is unclear. Sequencing was carried out using PBMCs. CDR3 sequence: CASSLSRTNTEAFF. CDR3 nucleotides: TGTGCCAGTAGTCTTTCCAGAACGAACACTGAAGCTTTCTTT.